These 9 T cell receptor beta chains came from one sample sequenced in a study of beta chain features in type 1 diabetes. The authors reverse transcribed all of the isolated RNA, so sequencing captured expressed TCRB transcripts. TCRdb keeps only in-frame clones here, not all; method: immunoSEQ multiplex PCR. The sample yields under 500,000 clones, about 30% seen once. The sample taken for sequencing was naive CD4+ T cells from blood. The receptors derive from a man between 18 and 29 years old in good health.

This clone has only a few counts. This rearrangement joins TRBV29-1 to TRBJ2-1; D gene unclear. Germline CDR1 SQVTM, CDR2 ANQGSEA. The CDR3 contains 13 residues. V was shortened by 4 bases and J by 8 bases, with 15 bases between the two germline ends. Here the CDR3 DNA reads TGCAGCGTTGTGGGGATTTCAGTTTATGAGCAGTTCTTC. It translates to CSVVGISVYEQFF.

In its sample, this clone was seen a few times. CDR3 sequence reads: CASSPDAGPTDTQYF. CDR3 in DNA: TGTGCCAGCAGCCCAGACGCCGGGCCCACAGATACGCAGTATTTT. The genes are TRBV11-2 and TRBJ2-3; unclear D gene. Trimming left V 5 bases short and J 2 bases short, with 14 bases between. The CDR3 totals 15 residues. Germline V lookup: CDR1 SGHAT, CDR2 FQNNGV.

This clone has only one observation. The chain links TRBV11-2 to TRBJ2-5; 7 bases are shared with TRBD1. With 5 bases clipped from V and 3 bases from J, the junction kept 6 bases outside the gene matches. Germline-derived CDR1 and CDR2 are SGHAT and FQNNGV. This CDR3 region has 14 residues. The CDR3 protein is CASSPGTDKETQYF. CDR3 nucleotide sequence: TGTGCCAGCAGCCCCGGGACAGATAAAGAGACCCAGTACTTC. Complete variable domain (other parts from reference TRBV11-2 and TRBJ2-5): EAGVAQSPRYKIIEKRQSVAFWCNPISGHATLYWYQQILGQGPKLLIQFQNNGVVDDSQLPKDRFSAERLKGVDSTLKIQPAKLEDSAVYLCASSPGTDKETQYFGPGTRLLVL.

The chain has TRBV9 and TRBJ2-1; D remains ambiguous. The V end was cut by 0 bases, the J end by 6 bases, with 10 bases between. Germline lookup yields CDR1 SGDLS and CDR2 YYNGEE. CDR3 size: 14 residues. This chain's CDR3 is CASSVEVGSNEQFF. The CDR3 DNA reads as TGTGCCAGCAGCGTAGAAGTCGGTAGCAATGAGCAGTTCTTC. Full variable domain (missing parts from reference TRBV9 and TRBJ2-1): DSGVTQTPKHLITATGQRVTLRCSPRSGDLSVYWYQQSLDQGLQFLIQYYNGEERAKGNILERFSAQQFPDLHSELNLSSLELGDSALYFCASSVEVGSNEQFFGPGTRLTVL.

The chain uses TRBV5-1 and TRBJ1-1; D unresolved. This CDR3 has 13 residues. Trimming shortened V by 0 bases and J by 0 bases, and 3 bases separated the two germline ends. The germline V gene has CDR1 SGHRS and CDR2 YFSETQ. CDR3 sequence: CASSLVVNTEAFF. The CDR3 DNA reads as TGCGCCAGCAGCTTGGTCGTGAACACTGAAGCTTTCTTT.

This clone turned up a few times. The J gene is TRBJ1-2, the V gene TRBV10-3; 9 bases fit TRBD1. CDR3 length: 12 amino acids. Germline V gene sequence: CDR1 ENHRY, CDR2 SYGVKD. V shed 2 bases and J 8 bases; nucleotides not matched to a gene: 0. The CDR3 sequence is CAISETGGGYTF. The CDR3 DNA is TGTGCCATCAGTGAGACAGGGGGCGGCTACACCTTC.

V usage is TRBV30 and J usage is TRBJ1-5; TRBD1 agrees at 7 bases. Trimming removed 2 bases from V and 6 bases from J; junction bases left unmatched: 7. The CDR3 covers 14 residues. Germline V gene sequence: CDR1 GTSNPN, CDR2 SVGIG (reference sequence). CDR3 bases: TGTGCCTGGAGTTTAACAGGGGTGGGTCAGCCCCAGCATTTT. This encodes CAWSLTGVGQPQHF. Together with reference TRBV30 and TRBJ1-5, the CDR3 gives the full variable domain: SQTIHQWPATLVQPVGSPLSLECTVEGTSNPNLYWYRQAAGRGLQLLFYSVGIGQISSEVPQNLSASRPQDRQFILSSKKLLLSDSGFYLCAWSLTGVGQPQHFGDGTRLSIL.

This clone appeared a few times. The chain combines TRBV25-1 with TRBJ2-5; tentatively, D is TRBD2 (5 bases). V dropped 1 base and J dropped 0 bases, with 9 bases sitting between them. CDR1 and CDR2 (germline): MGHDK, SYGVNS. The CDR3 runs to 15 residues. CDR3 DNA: TGTGCCAGCAGTGAATGGACTTCGTACCAAGAGACCCAGTACTTC. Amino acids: CASSEWTSYQETQYF. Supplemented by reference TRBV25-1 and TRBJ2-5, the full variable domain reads EADIYQTPRYLVIGTGKKITLECSQTMGHDKMYWYQQDPGMELHLIHYSYGVNSTEKGDLSSESTVSRIRTEHFPLTLESARPSHTSQYLCASSEWTSYQETQYFGPGTRLLVL.

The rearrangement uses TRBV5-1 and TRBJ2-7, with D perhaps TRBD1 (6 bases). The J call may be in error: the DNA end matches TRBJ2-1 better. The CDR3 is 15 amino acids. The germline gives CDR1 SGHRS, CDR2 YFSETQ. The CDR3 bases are TGCGCCAGCAGCTTGGAGGGGGACTCCTACAATGAGCAGTTCTTC. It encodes CASSLEGDSYNEQFF.